Sequencing of this T cell receptor (beta chain) was carried out in a study of blood T cell repertoires in COVID-19. The wider study: In each case, the material was cDNA or gDNA derived from T cells, B-cell-depleted T cells, or PBMCs.

The CDR3 is made up of 14 amino acids. The ends lost 4 bases at V and 7 bases at J; junction bases unmatched: 9. Germline loops: CDR1 LGHNA, CDR2 YSLEER. Methods used by the authors: Estimation of nucleated cell counts relied on the amplification of reference gene primers. Clones were read by immunoSEQ multiplex PCR, and TCRdb kept only the in-frame ones, dropping some. V, J and clone size reflect that table, while D and trimming were determined from the DNA. The sample includes hundreds of thousands of clones, approximately 80% of them seen just once. The table lists this clone with a count of one. This chain uses TRBV4-3 with TRBJ1-2; 7 bases fit TRBD1. The TCR comes from an elderly woman with acute or convalescent COVID-19. The material sequenced was peripheral blood. This chain's CDR3 is CASSPGQVLSGYTF. CDR3 sequence (DNA): TGCGCCAGCAGCCCCGGACAGGTCTTAAGTGGCTACACCTTC.